What follows are 19 T cell receptor beta chains derived from one specimen sequenced in a study of post-analysis software for immune sequencing data (dated by TCRdb to about 2015). What the study reported, not specific to this receptor: About five TRBV segments, including TRBV5-6, TRBV5-1 and TRBV20-1, were significantly more frequent in patients than controls.

The method was PCR. The run used an Illumina HiSeq 2500. To reduce PCR and sequencing biases, unique molecular identifiers were built into the TCR beta cDNA libraries. TCRdb cleaned the public reads at Q25 with fastp, built clones with MiXCR and kept in-frame beta chains. All rows with the same CDR3 protein become a single entry with the most common DNA and genes. The sample has roughly 600,000 distinct CDR3 sequences on record, roughly 46% of them singletons. Of the sample, under 2% is held by the ten largest clones. Their antigens remain unidentified. Sequenced: blood. These receptors were taken from a girl between 5 and 17 years old with multiple sclerosis.

The V call is TRBV6-6, the J call TRBJ1-1; D is uncertain. Trimming left V 2 bases short and J 1 base short, with 8 bases between. Germline V lookup: CDR1 MNHNY, CDR2 SVGAGI (reference sequence). This CDR3 region has 14 residues. This chain's CDR3 is CASSYKTRNTEAFF. The CDR3 bases are TGTGCCAGCAGTTACAAAACTAGGAACACTGAAGCTTTCTTT.

In regard to this clonotype: One end of the junction does not line up with germline, which may come from a read error. The chain uses TRBV7-3 and TRBJ2-1; D may be TRBD1 or TRBD2 (6 bases each). Germline V lookup: CDR1 SGHTA, CDR2 FQGTGA. The CDR3 is made up of 16 amino acids. Here the CDR3 reads CASSLTGGSGTGELFF. The CDR3 bases are TGTGCCAGCAGCTTAACGGGGGGCTCAGGCACCGGGGAGCTGTTCTTC.

The chain carries TRBV29-1 and TRBJ2-3; D is uncertain. Per the germline V gene, CDR1 is SQVTM and CDR2 is ANQGSEA. This CDR3 is 13 amino acids long. Trimming took 4 bases from V and 2 from J, leaving 10 bases between them. The CDR3 DNA reads as TGCAGCGTTGGCGCTGACCTCACAGATACGCAGTATTTT. This encodes CSVGADLTDTQYF.

Of note for this clonotype: A read error is possible here, since a much larger clone lies one base away. This rearrangement joins TRBV12-3 or TRBV12-4 to TRBJ2-1; D is possibly TRBD2 (6 bases). Trimming stripped 6 bases from V and 3 bases from J, with 12 bases between. CDR3 length equals 14 residues. The CDR3 bases are TGTGCCAGCAGCCTTTGGCGGGACTACAATGAGCAGTTCTTC. It encodes CASSLWRDYNEQFF.

On this clonotype: The junction departs from the called germline gene at one end, perhaps through a read error. The chain couples TRBV6-5 to TRBJ2-3, with D perhaps matching TRBD2 (7 bases). The CDR3 sequence is 14 residues long. Germline CDR1 and CDR2: MNHEY and SVGAGI. CDR3 sequence: CTSSTRGAEDTQYF. DNA of the CDR3: TGTACCAGCAGTACTCGGGGGGCGGAAGATACGCAGTATTTT.

The sample holds a few counts of this clonotype. The CDR3 here is CASSQETSYQPQHF. CDR3 sequence (DNA): TGTGCCAGCAGTCAAGAGACATCCTATCAGCCCCAGCATTTT. The rearrangement joins TRBV12-3 or TRBV12-4 to TRBJ1-5; D gene uncertain. V was clipped by 5 bases and J by 5 bases, with 13 bases between them. This CDR3 is built from 14 residues.

V is TRBV20-1 and J is TRBJ2-1, with 9 positions matching TRBD2. V trimming: 1 base; J trimming: 8 bases; junction bases outside the gene matches: 15. Looked up from germline, CDR1 is DFQATT and CDR2 is SNEGSKA (reference sequence). The CDR3 consists of 17 residues. The CDR3 bases are TGCAGTGCTAGAGGCGCTAGCGGGGCCATCTCATTGGATGAGCAGTTCTTC. Its protein is CSARGASGAISLDEQFF.

The chain links TRBV5-1 to TRBJ1-1; 8 nucleotides match TRBD1. This CDR3 has 16 residues. Trimming at V came to 6 bases and at J to 0 bases, leaving 10 bases not matched to a gene. Germline V gene sequence: CDR1 SGHRS, CDR2 YFSETQ. The CDR3 sequence is CASIQGAGGVNTEAFF. Here the CDR3 DNA reads TGCGCCAGCATCCAGGGGGCCGGAGGAGTGAACACTGAAGCTTTCTTT.

The rearrangement links TRBV2 to TRBJ1-5; D unclear. This CDR3 comprises 12 residues. V dropped 8 bases and J dropped 2 bases, with 7 bases sitting between them. The V gene's germline CDR1 is SNHLY and CDR2 FYNNEI. The CDR3 spells CASDLGNQPQHF. The CDR3 DNA reads as TGTGCCAGCGACCTAGGCAATCAGCCCCAGCATTTT.

V and J are TRBV12-3 or TRBV12-4 and TRBJ2-5; D not certain. This CDR3 contains 13 residues. Between the trimmed V and J ends, which lost 4 bases and 7 bases, there was a span of 13 bases. CDR3 residues: CASSSGPSGTQYF. Written as DNA, the CDR3 is TGTGCCAGCAGTTCCGGACCGTCTGGGACCCAGTACTTC.

This clonotype was seen only a few times. The chain couples TRBV29-1 to TRBJ2-5, with 7 bases that match TRBD1. Germline values: CDR1 SQVTM, CDR2 ANQGSEA. This CDR3 spans 13 amino acids. The trim removed 1 base at V and 2 bases at J, leaving 1 base unmatched. CDR3 in DNA: TGCAGCGTTGAAGGGGACAGACAAGAGACCCAGTACTTC. This encodes CSVEGDRQETQYF.

This clonotype has only a few counts. This clone may be a read error of a much larger clone one base away. The rearrangement joins TRBV6-4 to TRBJ2-3, with 9 bases lining up with TRBD1. The germline V gene has CDR1 MRHNA and CDR2 SNTAGT. V shed 6 bases, J shed 4 bases, and the junction held 5 bases outside the gene matches. The CDR3 length is 14 residues. The CDR3 loop reads CASRPGQGADTQYF. The CDR3 DNA sequence: TGTGCCAGCAGGCCGGGACAGGGCGCAGATACGCAGTATTTT.

The chain carries TRBV6-2 or TRBV6-3 and TRBJ1-2, with a possible D match to TRBD1 (5 bases). Germline-derived CDR1 and CDR2 are MNHEY and SVGEGT. V lost 5 bases and J lost 0, with 13 bases in between. This CDR3 is 15 amino acids long. The CDR3 spells CASSRQPRTNYGYTF. Here the CDR3 DNA reads TGTGCCAGCAGTCGACAGCCTAGAACTAACTATGGCTACACCTTC.

This clonotype was counted a few times. The rearrangement uses TRBV28 and TRBJ2-7; TRBD1 is a possible D gene (5 bases). Trimming cost V 6 bases and J 0 bases, with 12 bases left between them. The CDR3 covers 14 residues. Germline CDR1 and CDR2: MDHEN and SYDVKM. CDR3 nucleotides: TGTGCCAGCAGGTCGACAGCGCTCTCCTACGAGCAGTACTTC. Its translation: CASRSTALSYEQYF.

The chain combines TRBV7-8 with TRBJ2-5; 13 bases align to TRBD2. The germline V gene has CDR1 SGHVS and CDR2 FQNEAQ. The trim removed 5 bases at V and 5 bases at J, leaving 8 bases unmatched. This CDR3 contains 16 residues. The CDR3 here is CASSRTSGGAAETQYF. The CDR3 DNA is TGTGCCAGCAGCCGTACTAGCGGGGGGGCCGCGGAGACCCAGTACTTC.

Only a few counts were recorded for this clonotype. The rearrangement uses TRBV12-3 or TRBV12-4 and TRBJ2-1; D is unresolved. Trimming took off 6 bases at V and 0 bases at J, with 12 bases between the two ends. This CDR3 has 15 amino acids. Here the CDR3 DNA reads TGTGCCAGCAGGGCTTCTGGAAGCTCCTACAATGAGCAGTTCTTC. Protein product: CASRASGSSYNEQFF.

This clonotype was observed many times. The chain is built from TRBV10-2 and TRBJ2-1; D not certain. Germline V lookup: CDR1 WSHSY, CDR2 SAAADI. The CDR3 length is 17 residues. Trimming pared 7 bases from V and 0 bases from J, leaving 19 bases between. This CDR3 reads CASTVDGHSSSYNEQFF. In nucleotides, the CDR3 is TGCGCCAGCACCGTTGACGGCCATTCTAGCTCCTACAATGAGCAGTTCTTC.

The chain couples TRBV27 to TRBJ1-5; a possible D gene is TRBD1 (5 bases). Germline CDR1 MNHEY, CDR2 SMNVEV (reference sequence). Trimming removed 6 bases from V and 3 bases from J, with 15 bases in between. The CDR3 contains 15 residues. CDR3 sequence: CASRPVGGSNQPQHF. For the CDR3, the DNA is TGTGCCAGCAGACCCGTCGGGGGGTCCAATCAGCCCCAGCATTTT.

This chain joins TRBV12-3 or TRBV12-4 and TRBJ1-6, with TRBD1 matching over 8 bases. V trimming: 2 bases; J trimming: 9 bases; junction bases outside the gene matches: 6. This CDR3 region has 15 residues. The CDR3 spells CASSLSDRDGSPLHF. The CDR3 DNA sequence: TGTGCCAGCAGTTTATCGGACAGGGACGGTTCACCCCTCCACTTT.